Listed here are 15 T cell receptor beta chains from one sample, sequenced in a study of cytomegalovirus exposure and HLA in healthy donors. Vbeta (60) and Jbeta (13) primers were used in the PCR. The data were produced by immunoSEQ multiplex PCR, yet TCRdb's version contains in-frame clones alone and is incomplete. The sample lists 200,000 or so clones, approximately 80% occurring once. Sequencing was performed on PBMCs. The receptors originated from a man aged 25 to 40 in good health and CMV-seronegative.

The chain couples TRBV6-5 to TRBJ1-2; D call uncertain. CDR1 is MNHEY, CDR2 SVGAGI, per germline. V lost 6 bases to trimming and J lost 6 bases, with 14 bases between them. The CDR3 is 13 residues long. CDR3 sequence reads: CASSDDRRNGYTF. CDR3 nucleotides: TGTGCCAGCAGCGACGATCGGAGAAATGGCTACACCTTC.

This clone has a handful of counts. This sequence joins TRBV7-9 and TRBJ2-5; 8 bases match TRBD1. J gave up 5 bases and V 1 base, and 6 bases lay outside the gene matches. Looked up from germline, CDR1 is SEHNR and CDR2 is FQNEAQ (reference sequence). This CDR3 spans 15 amino acids. CDR3 amino acids: CASSLGRGRGETQYF. CDR3 nucleotides: TGTGCCAGCAGCTTAGGCAGGGGGCGCGGGGAGACCCAGTACTTC.

The chain combines TRBV5-1 with TRBJ2-7; 9 bases are a match to TRBD1. This CDR3 has 12 amino acids. Germline V gene data show CDR1 as SGHRS and CDR2 as YFSETQ. Trimming removed 7 bases from V and 5 bases from J; junction bases left unmatched: 4. CDR3 region: CASGTGGHEQYF. The DNA for the CDR3 is TGCGCCAGCGGTACAGGGGGCCACGAGCAGTACTTC.

The chain employs TRBV19 and TRBJ2-3, with D tentatively TRBD1 (6 bases). Germline assignment: CDR1 LNHDA and CDR2 SQIVND (reference sequence). There are 14 residues in the CDR3. The V end lost 1 base, the J end lost 5 bases, and 10 bases lay between the germline ends. The CDR3 loop reads CASSIGGRGDTQYF. The CDR3 DNA is TGTGCCAGTAGTATAGGGGGGCGCGGAGATACGCAGTATTTT.

The chain recombines TRBV5-1 with TRBJ2-1, with 10 bases aligning to TRBD1. Trimming removed 2 bases from V and 1 base from J; junction bases left unmatched: 3. Per germline, CDR1 SGHRS and CDR2 YFSETQ. The CDR3 consists of 16 residues. The CDR3 loop reads CASSFRGQGSYNEQFF. The CDR3 DNA reads TGCGCCAGCAGCTTTAGGGGACAGGGGTCCTACAATGAGCAGTTCTTC.

The chain combines TRBV27 with TRBJ2-1; 12 nucleotides line up with TRBD2. With V trimmed by 5 bases and J by 1 base, 6 bases remained unmatched. In germline, CDR1 is MNHEY, CDR2 SMNVEV (reference sequence). CDR3 length: 17 amino acids. The CDR3 sequence: CASSGETSGGSYNEQFF. CDR3 sequence (DNA): TGTGCCAGCAGTGGGGAGACTAGCGGGGGATCCTACAATGAGCAGTTCTTC.

This chain links TRBV5-1 with TRBJ2-5, with a tentative D call TRBD1 (6 bases). The germline V and J ends were trimmed by 3 bases and 5 bases, with 14 bases remaining between them. The CDR3 has 14 residues. Germline lookup yields CDR1 SGHRS and CDR2 YFSETQ. Written as DNA, the CDR3 is TGCGCCAGCAGCTCGTCGACGAGGGGGGAGACCCAGTACTTC. It translates to CASSSSTRGETQYF. The variable domain in full, completed from reference TRBV5-1 and TRBJ2-5, reads KAGVTQTPRYLIKTRGQQVTLSCSPISGHRSVSWYQQTPGQGLQFLFEYFSETQRNKGNFPGRFSGRQFSNSRSEMNVSTLELGDSALYLCASSSSTRGETQYFGPGTRLLVL.

The V gene is TRBV5-1, the J gene TRBJ2-5; perhaps TRBD2 as D (7 bases). Trimming stripped 4 bases from V and 4 bases from J, with 14 bases between. The CDR3 length is 14 residues. Germline CDR1 is SGHRS and CDR2 is YFSETQ. The CDR3 bases are TGCGCCAGCAGCGGGCGGGGGCACGGAGAGACCCAGTACTTC. Translation: CASSGRGHGETQYF.

The genes are TRBV4-1 and TRBJ2-1; weak D call: TRBD1 (5 bases). Germline CDR1 and CDR2: MGHRA and YSYEKL. V was clipped by 5 bases and J by 3 bases, with 14 bases between them. The CDR3 totals 15 residues. DNA for the CDR3: TGCGCCAGCAGCTCTACCTCAGGGAACTACAATGAGCAGTTCTTC. Translation: CASSSTSGNYNEQFF.

This clone was seen once. This chain uses TRBV28 with TRBJ1-5, with D maybe TRBD1 (6 bases). V was pared by 6 bases and J by 3 bases, with 12 bases between. CDR1 and CDR2 from the germline V gene are MDHEN and SYDVKM. The CDR3 is 14 amino acids. This CDR3 reads CASRRGGPNQPQHF. DNA for the CDR3: TGTGCCAGCAGGAGAGGGGGTCCCAATCAGCCCCAGCATTTT. The entire variable domain, with the rest obtained from reference TRBV28 and TRBJ1-5, is as follows: DVKVTQSSRYLVKRTGEKVFLECVQDMDHENMFWYRQDPGLGLRLIYFSYDVKMKEKGDIPEGYSVSREKKERFSLILESASTNQTSMYLCASRRGGPNQPQHFGDGTRLSIL.

This chain links TRBV28 with TRBJ1-6, with 8 bases identical to TRBD1. The V gene end was trimmed by 8 bases and the J gene end by 5 bases; junction bases not matched to a gene: 2. The CDR3 is made up of 13 amino acids. The germline CDR1 and CDR2 sequences are MDHEN and SYDVKM. In DNA, the CDR3 is TGTGCCAGCCAGGGACAGGATAATTCACCCCTCCACTTT. This gives the protein CASQGQDNSPLHF.

The rearrangement joins TRBV18 to TRBJ2-2, with 10 bases lining up with TRBD1. CDR1 KGHSH and CDR2 LQKENI come from the germline V gene. CDR3 length equals 16 residues. Trimming cost V 6 bases and J 4 bases; bases outside gene matches: 8. CDR3 DNA: TGTGCCAGCTCGGAGCCGGGGACAGGGGTCACCGGGGAGCTGTTTTTT. This codes for CASSEPGTGVTGELFF.

The chain links TRBV27 to TRBJ1-5; D call uncertain. CDR1 is MNHEY and CDR2 is SMNVEV in the germline V gene (reference sequence). V shed 3 bases and J shed 5 bases, with 14 bases lying between them. The CDR3 sequence is 15 residues long. Here the CDR3 reads CASSLRGGRYQPQHF. CDR3 DNA sequence: TGTGCCAGCAGTTTGCGGGGAGGGAGATATCAGCCCCAGCATTTT.

This sequence joins TRBV14 and TRBJ2-3; the D gene is possibly TRBD2 (6 bases). CDR1 and CDR2 from the germline V gene are SGHDN and FVKESK. This CDR3 is 15 amino acids long. The germline V and J ends were trimmed by 1 base and 2 bases, with 10 bases remaining between them. The chain's CDR3 is CASSQARDPTDTQYF. As DNA, the CDR3 is TGTGCCAGCAGCCAAGCGCGGGATCCCACAGATACGCAGTATTTT.

The CDR3: CASSSGLASYNEQFF. The DNA for the CDR3 is TGTGCCAGCAGCTCAGGACTAGCCTCCTACAATGAGCAGTTCTTC. The J gene is TRBJ2-1, the V gene TRBV9, with 8 bases aligning to TRBD2. J lost 0 bases, V lost 4 bases, and 3 bases had no gene match. In germline, CDR1 is SGDLS, CDR2 YYNGEE. CDR3 length equals 15 residues.